The 8 T cell receptor beta chains in this list originate from one sample, sequenced in a study of blood T cell repertoires in COVID-19. The protocol was immunoSEQ multiplex PCR, while the TCRdb copy is restricted to in-frame clones and leaves out a portion. This table holds about 320,000 clones, roughly 85% found once. The source material was PBMCs or T cells enriched from blood (not recorded which). Receptors originate from a woman aged 25 to 39 who had been exposed to COVID-19.

The CDR3 sequence: CASRSRGVITDTQYF. The CDR3 DNA is TGTGCCAGCAGGTCGCGGGGGGTAATCACAGATACGCAGTATTTT. The chain combines TRBV7-2 with TRBJ2-3; 8 bases fit TRBD2. The CDR3 sequence is 15 residues long. Germline-derived CDR1 and CDR2 are SGHTA and FQGNSA. V was pared by 6 bases and J by 2 bases, with 7 bases of the junction left unmatched.

The rearrangement links TRBV28 to TRBJ2-7, with 9 bases that match TRBD1. Unmatched junction bases numbered 2, after V lost 4 bases and J lost 4 bases. CDR1 is MDHEN, CDR2 SYDVKM, per germline. CDR3 length equals 13 residues. CDR3 sequence (DNA): TGTGCCAGCAGTTCGACAGGGGGATACGAGCAGTACTTC. Protein sequence: CASSSTGGYEQYF.

The rearrangement uses TRBV28 and TRBJ2-1, with 8 bases that match TRBD2. V shed 6 bases, J shed 7 bases, and the junction held 11 bases outside the gene matches. The CDR3 is 15 amino acids. Germline V gene data show CDR1 as MDHEN and CDR2 as SYDVKM. CDR3 region: CASRSPTGGLNEQFF. CDR3 DNA sequence: TGTGCCAGCAGGTCCCCAACGGGAGGGTTGAATGAGCAGTTCTTC.

The V and J genes are TRBV19 and TRBJ1-2, with 8 bases aligning to TRBD1. V gave up 6 bases and J gave up 0 bases; unmatched junction bases: 6. Germline values: CDR1 LNHDA, CDR2 SQIVND (reference sequence). The CDR3 is 15 residues long. Here the CDR3 DNA reads TGTGCCAGTAGCATCCAGACAGGGGCTAACTATGGCTACACCTTC. Translated: CASSIQTGANYGYTF. The full variable domain, completed using reference TRBV19 and TRBJ1-2, is DGGITQSPKYLFRKEGQNVTLSCEQNLNHDAMYWYRQDPGQGLRLIYYSQIVNDFQKGDIAEGYSVSREKKESFPLTVTSAQKNPTAFYLCASSIQTGANYGYTFGSGTRLTVV.

The V gene is TRBV21-1, the J gene TRBJ2-7; the D call of TRBD2 is as the table states it, not checked on the DNA. TRBV21-1 is a pseudogene locus. The CDR3 length is 20 residues. The CDR3 loop is CASSKAPGTSGTQISYEQYF. DNA for the CDR3: TGTGCCAGCAGCAAAGCGCCCGGGACTAGCGGGACCCAAATCTCCTACGAGCAGTACTTC.

This rearrangement joins TRBV11-2 to TRBJ1-6, with TRBD1 matching over 7 bases. The V segment lost 5 bases and the J segment 4 bases; nucleotides outside the gene matches: 11. CDR1 is SGHAT and CDR2 is FQNNGV in the germline V gene. CDR3 size: 17 residues. The CDR3 DNA reads TGTGCCAGCAGCCCTCGACAGGGACCCATATATAATTCACCCCTCCACTTT. The encoded protein is CASSPRQGPIYNSPLHF.

The rearrangement uses TRBV24-1 and TRBJ1-5, with no clear D. Trimming pared 4 bases from V and 0 bases from J, leaving 12 bases between. The CDR3 has 16 residues. The germline V gene has CDR1 KGHDR and CDR2 SFDVKD. The chain's CDR3 is CATSERGSHSNQPQHF. The DNA of the CDR3 is TGTGCCACCAGTGAACGAGGGAGCCATAGCAATCAGCCCCAGCATTTT.

The CDR3 loop reads CASMRVRDGYTF. The CDR3 DNA sequence: TGTGCCAGCATGCGGGTGAGAGATGGCTACACCTTC. The chain combines TRBV5-6 with TRBJ1-2; D gene uncertain. Trimming took 6 bases from V and 6 from J, leaving 12 bases between them. This CDR3 is 12 amino acids long. Germline CDR1 reads SGHDT; CDR2 reads YYEEEE.